This T cell receptor (beta chain) comes out of a study of blood T cell repertoires in COVID-19. CDR3 length: 18 amino acids. V was clipped by 0 bases and J by 0 bases, with 15 bases between them. CDR1 is LNHDA and CDR2 is SQIVND in the germline V gene (reference sequence). Repertoires were generated with immunoSEQ multiplex PCR, while TCRdb's copy carries only in-frame clones and drops some. The sample has roughly 66,000 clones, 65% to 85% seen once; the top ten hold roughly 4.5%. The rearrangement joins TRBV19 to TRBJ2-4; D not resolved. The sample taken for sequencing was peripheral blood. The sequence was obtained from a woman in her fifties or sixties with acute or convalescent COVID-19. Here the CDR3 reads CASSIDSAGLVAKNIQYF. DNA of the CDR3: TGTGCCAGTAGTATAGATTCCGCCGGTCTGGTAGCCAAAAACATTCAGTACTTC.